This is a list of T cell receptor beta chains from one sample in a study of blood T cell repertoires in COVID-19. Generated by immunoSEQ multiplex PCR, the TCRdb table keeps only in-frame clones and is missing some. The sample yields around 81,000 clones, less than 85% seen once. The sequencing sample was made of peripheral blood. The receptor set was obtained from a human donor in a cohort sampled during active COVID-19. Each CDR3 is given with its conserved first and last residue. A D gene is named only where the DNA matches it firmly. Clone sizes are given selectively: once, few, many, or a class where the clone is expanded.

J gene: TRBJ1-5; clone size: once; V gene: TRBV5-1; D gene: .; CDR3 protein: CASSLSSEGNQPQHF; CDR3 DNA: TGCGCCAGCAGCTTGTCGTCAGAGGGCAATCAGCCCCAGCATTTT
J gene: TRBJ1-2; clone size: hyperexpanded; V gene: TRBV28; D gene: .; CDR3 protein: CASSLELNYGYTF; CDR3 DNA: TGTGCCAGCAGTTTAGAACTCAACTATGGCTACACCTTC
J gene: TRBJ2-3; clone size: .; V gene: TRBV9; D gene: .; CDR3 protein: CASSVAGGSMDTQYF; CDR3 DNA: TGTGCCAGCAGCGTAGCGGGGGGCTCTATGGATACGCAGTATTTT
J gene: TRBJ2-1; clone size: .; V gene: TRBV9; D gene: TRBD2; CDR3 protein: CASSVTTSGGARSYNEQFF; CDR3 DNA: TGTGCCAGCAGCGTCACAACTAGCGGGGGGGCCAGGTCCTACAATGAGCAGTTCTTC
J gene: TRBJ1-2; clone size: few; V gene: TRBV5-1; D gene: TRBD1; CDR3 protein: CASSLRQGDRNYGYTF; CDR3 DNA: TGCGCCAGCAGCTTGAGACAGGGGGACCGGAACTATGGCTACACCTTC
J gene: TRBJ2-3; clone size: .; V gene: TRBV5-1; D gene: TRBD2; CDR3 protein: CASSVGSSGGAQDTQYF; CDR3 DNA: TGCGCCAGCAGCGTCGGGTCTAGCGGGGGGGCCCAAGATACGCAGTATTTT
J gene: TRBJ2-3; clone size: .; V gene: TRBV5-8; D gene: TRBD1; CDR3 protein: CASSWTGYLGTDTQYF; CDR3 DNA: TGTGCCAGCAGTTGGACAGGGTACCTAGGCACAGATACGCAGTATTTT
J gene: TRBJ1-2; clone size: .; V gene: TRBV12-3/TRBV12-4; D gene: TRBD1; CDR3 protein: CASSSDRGYGYTF; CDR3 DNA: TGTGCCAGCAGTTCAGACAGGGGCTATGGCTACACCTTC
J gene: TRBJ2-1; clone size: .; V gene: TRBV3-1/TRBV3-2; D gene: TRBD1; CDR3 protein: CASSHTGVSYNEQFF; CDR3 DNA: TGTGCCAGCAGCCACACAGGGGTCTCCTACAATGAGCAGTTCTTC
J gene: TRBJ2-5; clone size: once; V gene: TRBV9; D gene: TRBD2; CDR3 protein: CASSPGLAGQETQYF; CDR3 DNA: TGTGCCAGCAGCCCCGGGCTAGCGGGGCAAGAGACCCAGTACTTC
J gene: TRBJ2-1; clone size: .; V gene: TRBV7-3; D gene: TRBD2; CDR3 protein: CASSAGLASEQFF; CDR3 DNA: TGTGCCAGCAGCGCCGGACTAGCTTCGGAGCAGTTCTTC
J gene: TRBJ2-1; clone size: .; V gene: TRBV10-3; D gene: TRBD2; CDR3 protein: CATHSGIAYNEQFF; CDR3 DNA: TGTGCCACACACAGCGGGATCGCCTACAATGAGCAGTTCTTC
J gene: TRBJ1-1; clone size: .; V gene: TRBV30; D gene: TRBD1; CDR3 protein: CAWSGTRDRGGDTEAFF; CDR3 DNA: TGTGCCTGGAGTGGAACCCGGGACAGGGGAGGGGACACTGAAGCTTTCTTT
J gene: TRBJ2-7; clone size: .; V gene: TRBV7-6; D gene: .; CDR3 protein: CASSRFEGEQYF; CDR3 DNA: TGTGCCAGCAGCCGCTTCGAGGGCGAGCAGTACTTC
J gene: TRBJ2-1; clone size: .; V gene: TRBV19; D gene: TRBD2; CDR3 protein: CASSPIRGGTYNEQFF; CDR3 DNA: TGTGCCAGCTCCCCGATCCGCGGGGGAACCTACAATGAGCAGTTCTTC
J gene: TRBJ1-6; clone size: .; V gene: TRBV9; D gene: TRBD1; CDR3 protein: CASSPRTGVNSPLHF; CDR3 DNA: TGTGCCAGCAGCCCCCGGACAGGGGTTAATTCACCCCTCCACTTT
J gene: TRBJ1-1; clone size: .; V gene: TRBV7-8; D gene: .; CDR3 protein: CASSLIAGNTEAFF; CDR3 DNA: TGTGCCAGCAGCTTAATCGCAGGGAACACTGAAGCTTTCTTT
J gene: TRBJ2-7; clone size: .; V gene: TRBV7-9; D gene: TRBD1; CDR3 protein: CASSDGTGNPYEQYF; CDR3 DNA: TGTGCCAGCAGCGACGGGACAGGGAACCCCTACGAGCAGTACTTC
J gene: TRBJ2-1; clone size: .; V gene: TRBV29-1; D gene: TRBD2; CDR3 protein: CSDNPTSGGRGEQFF; CDR3 DNA: TGCAGCGACAACCCGACTAGCGGGGGCCGAGGGGAGCAGTTCTTC
J gene: TRBJ1-2; clone size: once; V gene: TRBV6-6; D gene: TRBD1; CDR3 protein: CASSYSRGGGYGYTF; CDR3 DNA: TGTGCCAGCAGTTACTCGAGAGGGGGCGGCTATGGCTACACCTTC
J gene: TRBJ2-7; clone size: .; V gene: TRBV20-1; D gene: .; CDR3 protein: CSASWRGARYEQYF; CDR3 DNA: TGCAGTGCTAGTTGGCGCGGGGCACGCTACGAGCAGTACTTC
J gene: TRBJ2-1; clone size: .; V gene: TRBV18; D gene: TRBD2; CDR3 protein: CASSPTTSGGEEFF; CDR3 DNA: TGTGCCAGCTCACCAACTACTAGCGGGGGGGAGGAGTTCTTC
J gene: TRBJ1-5; clone size: few; V gene: TRBV7-9; D gene: TRBD1; CDR3 protein: CASGQDSNQPQHF; CDR3 DNA: TGTGCCAGCGGACAGGACAGCAATCAGCCCCAGCATTTT
J gene: TRBJ2-3; clone size: .; V gene: TRBV4-1; D gene: .; CDR3 protein: CASSQSGTDTQYF; CDR3 DNA: TGCGCCAGCAGCCAGTCCGGCACAGATACGCAGTATTTT
J gene: TRBJ2-7; clone size: .; V gene: TRBV10-2; D gene: .; CDR3 protein: CASSERRAYEQYF; CDR3 DNA: TGCGCCAGCAGTGAAAGACGGGCCTACGAGCAGTACTTC
J gene: TRBJ1-6; clone size: once; V gene: TRBV2; D gene: .; CDR3 protein: CASSGRDSYNSPLHF; CDR3 DNA: TGTGCCAGCAGTGGCCGGGACTCCTATAATTCACCCCTCCACTTT